These 20 T cell receptor beta chains were sequenced from one sample in a study of graft-versus-host responses after intestinal transplantation. These receptors are not linked to any known antigen. Measured with immunoSEQ multiplex PCR; TCRdb has only the in-frame clones, and not every one. Counted here are about 130,000 clones, more than 90% occurring once; the ten biggest clones make up over 0.15%. This material consisted of unstimulated CD4+ T cells sorted from spleen or lymph node cells, taken before intestinal transplant. The receptors come from a human donor who received an intestinal transplant.

CDR3 nucleotide sequence: TGTGCCAGCAGCTTGTCGACTAGCGCCAATGAGCAGTTCTTC. This encodes CASSLSTSANEQFF. The chain has TRBV7-3 and TRBJ2-1; 8 bases align to TRBD2. The junction had 4 bases not matched to a gene; V was cut back by 3 bases and J by 6 bases. This CDR3 region has 14 residues. Germline V gene lookup returns CDR1 SGHTA and CDR2 FQGTGA.

The chain links TRBV5-1 to TRBJ1-1; D unclear. V lost 0 bases and J lost 3, with 9 bases in between. This CDR3 comprises 14 residues. The germline CDR1 and CDR2 sequences are SGHRS and YFSETQ. CDR3 coding DNA: TGCGCCAGCAGCTTGGCCCTCCAGGACACTGAAGCTTTCTTT. This codes for CASSLALQDTEAFF.

The chain combines TRBV2 with TRBJ1-1, with 8 nucleotides matching TRBD1. Per germline, CDR1 SNHLY and CDR2 FYNNEI. V lost 6 bases, J lost 5 bases, and 8 bases stayed unmatched. This CDR3 comprises 14 residues. This CDR3 reads CASSRTGMRTEAFF. In nucleotides, the CDR3 is TGTGCCAGCAGCAGGACAGGGATGAGGACTGAAGCTTTCTTT.

The rearrangement joins TRBV27 to TRBJ1-6; no clear D. The CDR3 runs 13 residues. Germline loops: CDR1 MNHEY, CDR2 SMNVEV (reference sequence). The V end was cut by 2 bases, the J end by 8 bases, with 7 bases between. CDR3 protein: CASSLQIDSPLHF. Written as DNA, the CDR3 is TGTGCCAGCAGTTTACAAATAGATTCACCCCTCCACTTT.

The chain employs TRBV7-2 and TRBJ1-2, with TRBD1 identical over 7 bases. Germline V gene data show CDR1 as SGHTA and CDR2 as FQGNSA. Losses at the gene ends were 7 bases for V and 6 bases for J; bases not matched to a gene: 11. The CDR3 spans 14 residues. The CDR3 DNA sequence: TGTGCCAGCACCCTAGACAGGGCCCTGGATGGCTACACCTTC. It yields the protein CASTLDRALDGYTF.

The genes are TRBV6-1 and TRBJ2-5; TRBD2 matches at 11 bases. The CDR3 consists of 17 residues. Germline CDR1 MNHNS, CDR2 SASEGT. The V segment lost 0 bases and the J segment 6 bases; nucleotides outside the gene matches: 9. The DNA of the CDR3 is TGTGCCAGCAGTGAAGCCGACGTAGCGGGGGGGCAGAAGACCCAGTACTTC. The encoded protein is CASSEADVAGGQKTQYF.

The genes are TRBV6-6 and TRBJ2-7; no clear D gene. Germline V gene data show CDR1 as MNHNY and CDR2 as SVGAGI (reference sequence). Trimming stripped 2 bases from V and 1 base from J, with 6 bases between. The CDR3 runs 13 residues. The CDR3, as DNA: TGTGCCAGCAGTTACCTGGTATCCTACGAGCAGTACTTC. This encodes CASSYLVSYEQYF.

The chain recombines TRBV5-4 with TRBJ1-2, with 7 bases that match TRBD1. V was clipped by 4 bases and J by 4 bases; unmatched bases: 7. The CDR3 contains 14 residues. The V gene's germline CDR1 is SGHNT and CDR2 YYREEE (reference sequence). In DNA form, the CDR3 reads TGTGCCAGCAGCCACCGACAGGGAGCCTATGGCTACACCTTC. Translated, it gives CASSHRQGAYGYTF.

The rearrangement links TRBV10-3 to TRBJ2-1; D unresolved. The CDR3 has 15 amino acids. Germline CDR1 and CDR2: ENHRY and SYGVKD. The V end was cut by 10 bases, the J end by 0 bases, with 16 bases between. Written as DNA, the CDR3 is TGTGCCACACGACCCGGACCCAGCTCCTACAATGAGCAGTTCTTC. Amino acids: CATRPGPSSYNEQFF.

This rearrangement joins TRBV6-6 to TRBJ1-5, with TRBD1 matching over 8 bases. The germline V gene has CDR1 MNHNY and CDR2 SVGAGI (reference sequence). J was trimmed by 7 bases and V by 5 bases; bases with no gene match: 7. CDR3 length: 14 residues. CDR3 in amino acids: CASSRAGGWQPQHF. The CDR3 coding sequence is TGTGCCAGCAGTCGAGCAGGGGGCTGGCAGCCCCAGCATTTT.

The V gene is TRBV29-1, the J gene TRBJ2-4; 9 positions match TRBD1. CDR1 and CDR2 from the germline V gene are SQVTM and ANQGSEA. V lost 6 bases, J lost 8 bases, and 2 bases stayed unmatched. CDR3 length: 11 amino acids. DNA of the CDR3: TGCAGCGTGGACAGGGGAGACATTCAGTACTTC. This translates into CSVDRGDIQYF.

This chain connects TRBV5-1 to TRBJ2-2, with D tentatively TRBD1 (5 bases). The ends were cut back, 0 bases at V and 6 bases at J, with 6 bases in the middle. Germline CDR1 reads SGHRS; CDR2 reads YFSETQ. This CDR3 region has 13 residues. CDR3 sequence: CASSLEGPGELFF. The CDR3, as DNA: TGCGCCAGCAGCTTGGAGGGGCCCGGGGAGCTGTTTTTT.

The chain joins TRBV11-2 to TRBJ2-1; TRBD2 matches at 8 bases. The CDR3 extends over 15 amino acids. V was clipped by 3 bases and J by 9 bases; unmatched bases: 10. Germline lookup yields CDR1 SGHAT and CDR2 FQNNGV. The CDR3 spells CASSFLTGGLSEQFF. The DNA for the CDR3 is TGTGCCAGCAGCTTTTTAACGGGGGGGCTCTCTGAGCAGTTCTTC.

The chain employs TRBV10-3 and TRBJ2-1, with D possibly matching TRBD1 (5 bases). Germline assignment: CDR1 ENHRY and CDR2 SYGVKD. Between the trimmed V and J ends, which lost 4 bases and 0 bases, there was a span of 10 bases. The CDR3 sequence is 15 residues long. As DNA, the CDR3 is TGTGCCATCAGTGTGAGACAGAGCTCCTACAATGAGCAGTTCTTC. This codes for CAISVRQSSYNEQFF.

The gene calls are TRBV9 and TRBJ1-2; D perhaps matches TRBD1 (5 bases). There are 14 residues in the CDR3. The V and J ends lost 0 bases and 8 bases respectively, with 14 bases between them. The V gene's germline CDR1 is SGDLS and CDR2 YYNGEE. Here the CDR3 reads CASSVDSRQGGYTF. For the CDR3, the DNA is TGTGCCAGCAGCGTAGACAGTCGTCAGGGAGGCTACACCTTC.

The genes are TRBV30 and TRBJ2-3; TRBD2 aligns across 7 bases. CDR3 length equals 13 residues. The trim removed 5 bases at V and 4 bases at J, leaving 6 bases unmatched. Germline CDR1 reads GTSNPN; CDR2 reads SVGIG (reference sequence). The CDR3 sequence: CAWGRGFSDTQYF. In nucleotides, the CDR3 is TGTGCCTGGGGGCGGGGGTTCTCAGATACGCAGTATTTT.

Points on this clone: Other DNA sequences in this specimen translate into the identical CDR3. The gene calls are TRBV30 and TRBJ2-3, with D uncertain. Per the germline V gene, CDR1 is GTSNPN and CDR2 is SVGIG (reference sequence). This CDR3 has 11 residues. Trimming took 0 bases from V and 6 from J, leaving 4 bases between them. Here the CDR3 reads CAWSVSDTQYF. As DNA, the CDR3 is TGTGCCTGGAGTGTCTCTGATACGCAGTATTTT.

The chain is built from TRBV2 and TRBJ1-2; no clear D. The CDR3 totals 16 residues. Germline CDR1 and CDR2: SNHLY and FYNNEI. With 5 bases removed from V and 0 bases from J, the gap between germline ends came to 16 bases. The CDR3 here is CASSRRVRQANYGYTF. CDR3 nucleotide sequence: TGTGCCAGCAGTCGTCGGGTGAGACAAGCTAACTATGGCTACACCTTC.

This clone was observed a single time. V gene TRBV6-5 combines with J gene TRBJ1-3; D remains ambiguous. CDR3 size: 11 residues. Germline CDR1 MNHEY, CDR2 SVGAGI. CDR3 coding DNA: TGTGCTACCACCGGGGGAAACACCATATATTTT. Protein: CATTGGNTIYF.

This clone was seen just once. This CDR3 is CASSLEGGSGNTIYF. The CDR3, as DNA: TGTGCCAGCAGCTTAGAAGGGGGCTCTGGAAACACCATATATTTT. This chain links TRBV7-9 with TRBJ1-3; D is possibly TRBD1 (6 bases). The CDR3 covers 15 residues. Trimming pared 1 base from V and 0 bases from J, leaving 7 bases between. Germline V gene data show CDR1 as SEHNR and CDR2 as FQNEAQ (reference sequence). Supplemented by reference TRBV7-9 and TRBJ1-3, the full variable domain reads DTGVSQNPRHKITKRGQNVTFRCDPISEHNRLYWYRQTLGQGPEFLTYFQNEAQLEKSRLLSDRFSAERPKGSFSTLEIQRTEQGDSAMYLCASSLEGGSGNTIYFGEGSWLTVV.